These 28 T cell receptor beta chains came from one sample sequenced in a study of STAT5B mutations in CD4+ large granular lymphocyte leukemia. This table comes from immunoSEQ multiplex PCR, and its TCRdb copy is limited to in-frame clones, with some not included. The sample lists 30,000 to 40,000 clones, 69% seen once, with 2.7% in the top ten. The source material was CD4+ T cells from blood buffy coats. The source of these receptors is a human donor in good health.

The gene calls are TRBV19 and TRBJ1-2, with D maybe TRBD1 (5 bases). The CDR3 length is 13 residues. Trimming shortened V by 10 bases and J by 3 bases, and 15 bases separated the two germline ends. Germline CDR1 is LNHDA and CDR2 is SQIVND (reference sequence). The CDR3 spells CATRSGTHYGYTF. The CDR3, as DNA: TGTGCCACCCGGTCCGGGACTCACTATGGCTACACCTTC.

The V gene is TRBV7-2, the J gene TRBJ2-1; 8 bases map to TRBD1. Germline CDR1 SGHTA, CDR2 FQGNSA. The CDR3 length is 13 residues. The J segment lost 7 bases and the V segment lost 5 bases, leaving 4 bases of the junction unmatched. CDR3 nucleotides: TGTGCCAGCAGCCGGCAGGGGGCAAATGAGCAGTTCTTC. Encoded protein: CASSRQGANEQFF. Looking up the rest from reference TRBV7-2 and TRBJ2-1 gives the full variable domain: GAGVSQSPSNKVTEKGKDVELRCDPISGHTALYWYRQSLGQGLEFLIYFQGNSAPDKSGLPSDRFSAERTGGSVSTLTIQRTQQEDSAVYLCASSRQGANEQFFGPGTRLTVL.

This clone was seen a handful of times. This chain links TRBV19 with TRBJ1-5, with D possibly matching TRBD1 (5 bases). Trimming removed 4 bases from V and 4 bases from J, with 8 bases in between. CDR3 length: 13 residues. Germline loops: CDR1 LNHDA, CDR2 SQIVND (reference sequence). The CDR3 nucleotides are TGTGCCAGTAGTAGGGACGGGAATCAGCCCCAGCATTTT. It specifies CASSRDGNQPQHF.

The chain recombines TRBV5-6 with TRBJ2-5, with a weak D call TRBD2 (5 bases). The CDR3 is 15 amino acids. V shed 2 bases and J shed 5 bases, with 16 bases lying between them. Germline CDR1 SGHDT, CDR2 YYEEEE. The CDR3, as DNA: TGTGCCAGCAGCTTATTAGACTCTCCGGGGGAGACCCAGTACTTC. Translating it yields CASSLLDSPGETQYF.

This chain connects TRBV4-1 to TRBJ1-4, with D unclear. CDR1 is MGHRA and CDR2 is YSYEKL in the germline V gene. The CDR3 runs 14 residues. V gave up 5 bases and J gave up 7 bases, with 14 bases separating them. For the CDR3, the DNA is TGCGCCAGCAGCTTGGACTTGGCTGGTGAAAAACTGTTTTTT. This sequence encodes CASSLDLAGEKLFF.

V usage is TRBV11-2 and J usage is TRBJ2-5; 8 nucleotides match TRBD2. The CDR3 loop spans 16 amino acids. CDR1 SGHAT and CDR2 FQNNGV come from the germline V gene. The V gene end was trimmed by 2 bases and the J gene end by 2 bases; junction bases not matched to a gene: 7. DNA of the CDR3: TGTGCCAGCAGCTTAAGCGGGGGCGGGGTACAAGAGACCCAGTACTTC. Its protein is CASSLSGGGVQETQYF.

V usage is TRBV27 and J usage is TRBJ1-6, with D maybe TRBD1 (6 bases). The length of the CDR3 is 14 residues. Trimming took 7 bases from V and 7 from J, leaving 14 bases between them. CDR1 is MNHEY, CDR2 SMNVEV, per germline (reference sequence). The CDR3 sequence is CASTGVRGNSPLHF. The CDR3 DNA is TGTGCCAGCACCGGGGTCAGGGGAAATTCACCCCTCCACTTT.

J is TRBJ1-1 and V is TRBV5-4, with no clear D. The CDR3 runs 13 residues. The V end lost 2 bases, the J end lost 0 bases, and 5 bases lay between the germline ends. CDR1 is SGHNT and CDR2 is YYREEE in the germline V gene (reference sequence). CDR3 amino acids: CASSLGLNTEAFF. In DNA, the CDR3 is TGTGCCAGCAGCTTAGGGTTGAACACTGAAGCTTTCTTT.

Here the CDR3 reads CASRDWSSGNTIYF. CDR3 coding DNA: TGTGCCAGCAGAGACTGGAGCTCTGGAAACACCATATATTTT. The rearrangement uses TRBV6-6 and TRBJ1-3; D is ambiguous. V was cut by 6 bases and J by 0 bases, with 9 bases left in between. The CDR3 has 14 residues. Looked up from germline, CDR1 is MNHNY and CDR2 is SVGAGI (reference sequence).

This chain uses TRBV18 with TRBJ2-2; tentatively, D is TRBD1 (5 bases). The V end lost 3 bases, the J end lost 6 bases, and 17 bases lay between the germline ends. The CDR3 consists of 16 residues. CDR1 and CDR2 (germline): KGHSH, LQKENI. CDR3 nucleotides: TGTGCCAGCTCACCGCTGCAGGGCAGAGGCGCCGGGGAGCTGTTTTTT. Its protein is CASSPLQGRGAGELFF.

The DNA for the CDR3 is TGTGCCAGCAGCGCTCCGAGCCATAGCAATCAGCCCCAGCATTTT. Its protein is CASSAPSHSNQPQHF. This sequence joins TRBV7-8 and TRBJ1-5; D unresolved. The V end lost 5 bases, the J end lost 0 bases, and 11 bases lay between the germline ends. The CDR3 has 15 residues. The germline CDR1 and CDR2 sequences are SGHVS and FQNEAQ. The complete variable domain, with remaining parts taken from reference TRBV7-8 and TRBJ1-5, reads GAGVSQSPRYKVAKRGQDVALRCDPISGHVSLFWYQQALGQGPEFLTYFQNEAQLDKSGLPSDRFFAERPEGSVSTLKIQRTQQEDSAVYLCASSAPSHSNQPQHFGDGTRLSIL.

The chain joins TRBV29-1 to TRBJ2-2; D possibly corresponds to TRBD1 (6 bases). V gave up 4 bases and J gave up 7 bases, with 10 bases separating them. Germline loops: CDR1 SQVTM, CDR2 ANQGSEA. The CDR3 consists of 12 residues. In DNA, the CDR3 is TGCAGCGTTGGGCCAGGGGTCGGGGAGCTGTTTTTT. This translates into CSVGPGVGELFF.

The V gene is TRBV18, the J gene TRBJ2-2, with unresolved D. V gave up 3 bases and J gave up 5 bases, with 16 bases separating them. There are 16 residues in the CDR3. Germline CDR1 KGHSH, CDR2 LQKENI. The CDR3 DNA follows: TGTGCCAGCTCACCTGGGATGCGAAGTCTGACCGGGGAGCTGTTTTTT. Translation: CASSPGMRSLTGELFF.

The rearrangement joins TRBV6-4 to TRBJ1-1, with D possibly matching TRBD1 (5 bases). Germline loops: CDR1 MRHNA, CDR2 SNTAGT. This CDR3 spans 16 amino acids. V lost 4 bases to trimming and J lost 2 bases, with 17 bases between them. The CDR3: CASSAPSSGVNTEAFF. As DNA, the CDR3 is TGTGCCAGCAGTGCCCCATCGTCGGGGGTTAACACTGAAGCTTTCTTT.

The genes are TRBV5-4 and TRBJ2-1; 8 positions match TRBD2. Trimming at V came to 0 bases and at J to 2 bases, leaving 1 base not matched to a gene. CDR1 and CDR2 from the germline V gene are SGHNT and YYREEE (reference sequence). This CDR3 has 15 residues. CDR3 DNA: TGTGCCAGCAGCTTGGGGCGGGGGGCCTACAATGAGCAGTTCTTC. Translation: CASSLGRGAYNEQFF.

The CDR3 reads CASSTGANTEAFF. CDR3 in DNA: TGTGCCAGCAGTACCGGGGCCAACACTGAAGCTTTCTTT. The chain carries TRBV6-5 and TRBJ1-1; a weak D match, TRBD1 (5 bases). CDR3 length: 13 amino acids. From germline, CDR1 is MNHEY and CDR2 SVGAGI. V was clipped by 5 bases and J by 2 bases, with 9 bases between them.

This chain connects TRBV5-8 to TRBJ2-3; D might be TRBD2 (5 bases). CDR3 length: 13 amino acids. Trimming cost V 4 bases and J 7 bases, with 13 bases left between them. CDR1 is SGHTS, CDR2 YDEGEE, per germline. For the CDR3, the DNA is TGTGCCAGCAGCAACCGGGCTAGCTATACGCAGTATTTT. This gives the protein CASSNRASYTQYF.

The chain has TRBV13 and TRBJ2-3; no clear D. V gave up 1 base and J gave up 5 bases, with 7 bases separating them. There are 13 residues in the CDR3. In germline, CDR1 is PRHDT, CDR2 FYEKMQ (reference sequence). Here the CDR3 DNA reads TGTGCCAGCAGCTTAGCAGGTGGAGATACGCAGTATTTT. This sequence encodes CASSLAGGDTQYF.

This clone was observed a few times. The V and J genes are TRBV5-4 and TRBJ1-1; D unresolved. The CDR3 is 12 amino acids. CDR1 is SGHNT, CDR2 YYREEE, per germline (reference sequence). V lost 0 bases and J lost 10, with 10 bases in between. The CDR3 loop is CASSLGTRGAFF. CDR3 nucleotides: TGTGCCAGCAGCTTGGGGACCCGGGGAGCTTTCTTT.

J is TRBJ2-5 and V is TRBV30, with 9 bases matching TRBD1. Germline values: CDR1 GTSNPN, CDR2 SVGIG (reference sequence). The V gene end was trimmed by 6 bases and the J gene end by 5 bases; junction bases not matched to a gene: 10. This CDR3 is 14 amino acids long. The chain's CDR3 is CACRAGTGWETQYF. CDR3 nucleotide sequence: TGTGCCTGCCGAGCCGGGACAGGGTGGGAGACCCAGTACTTC.

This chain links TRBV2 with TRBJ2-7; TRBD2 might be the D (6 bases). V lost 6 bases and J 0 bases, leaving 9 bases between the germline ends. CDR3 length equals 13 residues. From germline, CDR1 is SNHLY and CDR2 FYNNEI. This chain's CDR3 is CASRKGGSYEQYF. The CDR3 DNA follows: TGTGCCAGCAGGAAGGGAGGCTCCTACGAGCAGTACTTC.

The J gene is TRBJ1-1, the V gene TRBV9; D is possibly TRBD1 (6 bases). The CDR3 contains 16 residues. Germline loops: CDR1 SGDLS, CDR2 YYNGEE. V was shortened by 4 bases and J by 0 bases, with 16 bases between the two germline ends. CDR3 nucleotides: TGTGCCAGCAGCTCACCTTCTGGGGGCCTGAACACTGAAGCTTTCTTT. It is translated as CASSSPSGGLNTEAFF.

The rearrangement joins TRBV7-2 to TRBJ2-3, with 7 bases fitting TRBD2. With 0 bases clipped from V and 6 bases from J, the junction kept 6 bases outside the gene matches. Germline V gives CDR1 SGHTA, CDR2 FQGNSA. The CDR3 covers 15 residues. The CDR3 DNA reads TGTGCCAGCAGCTTAGCGACTAGCTTAGGGGATACGCAGTATTTT. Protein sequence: CASSLATSLGDTQYF. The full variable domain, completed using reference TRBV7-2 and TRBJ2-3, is GAGVSQSPSNKVTEKGKDVELRCDPISGHTALYWYRQSLGQGLEFLIYFQGNSAPDKSGLPSDRFSAERTGGSVSTLTIQRTQQEDSAVYLCASSLATSLGDTQYFGPGTRLTVL.

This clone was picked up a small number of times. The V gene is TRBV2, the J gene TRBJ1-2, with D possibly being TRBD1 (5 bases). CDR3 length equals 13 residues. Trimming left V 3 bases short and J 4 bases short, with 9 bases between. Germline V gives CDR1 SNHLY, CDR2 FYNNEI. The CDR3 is CASSDAGFYGYTF. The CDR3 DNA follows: TGTGCCAGCAGTGATGCAGGGTTCTATGGCTACACCTTC.

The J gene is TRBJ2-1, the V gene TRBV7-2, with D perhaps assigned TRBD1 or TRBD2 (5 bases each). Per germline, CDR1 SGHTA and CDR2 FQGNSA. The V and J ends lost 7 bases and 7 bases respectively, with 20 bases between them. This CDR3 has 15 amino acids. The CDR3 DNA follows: TGTGCCAGCATCCGAGGGGTGGCTACTATGAATGAGCAGTTCTTC. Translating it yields CASIRGVATMNEQFF.

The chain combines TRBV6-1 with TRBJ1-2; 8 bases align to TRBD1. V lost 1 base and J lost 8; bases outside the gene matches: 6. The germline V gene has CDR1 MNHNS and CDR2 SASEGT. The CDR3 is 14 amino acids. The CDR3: CASSEGGQVTGYTF. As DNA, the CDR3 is TGTGCCAGCAGTGAAGGGGGACAGGTTACGGGCTACACCTTC.

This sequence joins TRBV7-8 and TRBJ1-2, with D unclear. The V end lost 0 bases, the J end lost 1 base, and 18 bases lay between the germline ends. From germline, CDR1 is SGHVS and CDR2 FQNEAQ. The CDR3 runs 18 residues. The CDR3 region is CASSLATRSTRGNYGYTF. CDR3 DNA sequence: TGTGCCAGCAGCTTAGCGACCCGCTCAACCCGGGGTAACTATGGCTACACCTTC.

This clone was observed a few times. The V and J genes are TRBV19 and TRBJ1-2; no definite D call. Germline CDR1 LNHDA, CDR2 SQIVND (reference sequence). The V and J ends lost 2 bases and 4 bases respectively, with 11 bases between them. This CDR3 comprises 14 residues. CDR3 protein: CASSINAGAYGYTF. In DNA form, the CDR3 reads TGTGCCAGTAGTATAAATGCAGGAGCCTATGGCTACACCTTC.